This T cell receptor beta chain was obtained from a study of T cell responses to AZD1222 COVID-19 vaccine. Method: immunoSEQ multiplex PCR; TCRdb's copy keeps in-frame clones and lacks some. The sample holds tens of thousands of clones, 65% to 85% seen once. The CDR3 is 14 residues long. Trimming cost V 0 bases and J 9 bases, with 10 bases left between them. Looked up from germline, CDR1 is SGDLS and CDR2 is YYNGEE. Findings of the study overall: No repertoire was sampled before or during the peak T cell response, only after it.

Worth noting for this clone: The target antigen is unknown.

This TCR was sampled from an adult in good health. The sample was peripheral blood, taken on day 0 of MenACWY control vaccination. The rearrangement links TRBV9 to TRBJ1-6, with D uncertain. CDR3 region: CASSVAAHPSPLHF. Here the CDR3 DNA reads TGTGCCAGCAGCGTAGCCGCTCACCCTTCACCCCTCCACTTT.